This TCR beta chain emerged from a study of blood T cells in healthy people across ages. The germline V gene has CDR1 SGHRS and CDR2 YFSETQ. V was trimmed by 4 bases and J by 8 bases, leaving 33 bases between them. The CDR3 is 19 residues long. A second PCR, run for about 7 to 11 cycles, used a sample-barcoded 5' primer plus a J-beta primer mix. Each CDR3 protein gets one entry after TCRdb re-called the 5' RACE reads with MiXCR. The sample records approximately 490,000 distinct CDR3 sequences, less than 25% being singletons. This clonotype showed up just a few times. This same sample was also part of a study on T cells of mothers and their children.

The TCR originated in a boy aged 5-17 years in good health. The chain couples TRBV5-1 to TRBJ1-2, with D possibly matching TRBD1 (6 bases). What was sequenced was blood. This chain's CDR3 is CASSGNREFTRRSSLGYTF. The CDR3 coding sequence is TGCGCCAGCAGCGGGAACAGGGAGTTTACCCGTCGTTCCTCATTGGGCTACACCTTC.